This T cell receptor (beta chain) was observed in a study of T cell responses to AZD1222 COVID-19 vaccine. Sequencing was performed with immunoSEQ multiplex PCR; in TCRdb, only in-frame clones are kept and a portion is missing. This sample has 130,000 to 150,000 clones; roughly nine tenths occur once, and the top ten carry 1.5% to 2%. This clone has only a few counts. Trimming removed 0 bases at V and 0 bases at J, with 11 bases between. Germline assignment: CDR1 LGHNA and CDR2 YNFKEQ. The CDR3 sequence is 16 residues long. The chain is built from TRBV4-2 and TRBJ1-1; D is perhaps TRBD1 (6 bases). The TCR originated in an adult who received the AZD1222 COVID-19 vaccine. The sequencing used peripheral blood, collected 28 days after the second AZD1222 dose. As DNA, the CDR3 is TGTGCCAGCAGCCAAGACGTTCCAGGGGTGAACACTGAAGCTTTCTTT. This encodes CASSQDVPGVNTEAFF.